This TCR beta chain was documented in a study of immune heterogeneity within non-small cell lung tumors listed by TCRdb under 2018. About the full investigation: By histology, the tumors included around 11 non-squamous carcinomas, several squamous cell carcinomas and 1 tumor not otherwise specified. Transcriptome data were available for just 44 loci from about twelve patients, whereas TCR repertoire analysis spanned under 60 tumor loci from roughly 16 patients. Binding of neoantigens to the HLA alleles of each patient was predicted with netMHCpan-3.0 for mutant peptides of 8 to 11 amino acids. The study combined whole-exome sequencing, RNA-seq and TCR beta repertoire sequencing of multiple spatially distinct regions from each NSCLC tumor to examine intratumoral immune heterogeneity. The paper's findings and limits, for the study overall: Individual patients mostly had different high-frequency TCR beta clonotypes. Within a given patient, the same dominant CDR3B clonotypes showed up repeatedly across loci, although different tumor locations also carried unique high-frequency clones. Local tumor mutational burden and local T-cell repertoire clonality had a statistically significant but moderate positive correlation (R approximately 0.34).

This clonotype was counted between two and nine times. Its antigen target is currently unknown. No much larger clone is present one base from it, and per-base qualities are unavailable. There are 12 amino acids in the CDR3, from cysteine to phenylalanine inclusive. The read is trimmed to its CDR3 DNA, 36 bases read in frame from base 1. According to the germline V gene, CDR1 reads LGHNA and CDR2 reads YNFKEQ. Deletion took 3 bases off V and 9 bases off J, with a span of 9 bases between the germline ends. The TCR template was genomic DNA extracted from bulk tumor tissue, and 500 to 650 ng of gDNA was amplified for each sample. During surgery, multiple biopsies were taken from each primary tumor and placed as far apart as possible within the tumor mass. The study cohort was described as untreated, and patients were newly diagnosed NSCLC cases undergoing curative surgery. Donors were fewer than 16 newly diagnosed non-small cell lung cancer patients undergoing surgery with curative intent. Resected tumor masses were reviewed by two independent pathologists. Only high-quality DNA and RNA samples were carried forward to sequencing.

The TCR beta CDR3 region was amplified with a multiplex PCR system, in which a first round of roughly 9 cycles was run using 32 V-gene forward and 13 J-gene reverse primers. The first PCR round was done with a QIAGEN Multiplex PCR Kit, and the primer sequences were filed in Chinese patent CN105087789A. Illumina universal primers were attached in a second round of PCR run with the Phusion High-Fidelity PCR Kit. The TCR libraries underwent paired-end sequencing with a read length of 151 bp on the Illumina HiSeq X Ten platform. For the original study's pipeline: Reads without multiplex PCR primers were removed using Cutadapt, read pairs were merged using PEAR, and CDR3 regions were called using MiXCR with default settings. Repertoire diversity used Shannon entropy, and clonality was computed as one minus Shannon entropy divided by ln of productive unique sequence count. Dominant or high-frequency T-cell clones were defined as clonotypes at frequencies of at least 0.5%. Using fastp at Q25 and MiXCR, TCRdb reprocessed the public reads and kept productive beta chains. Rows are unified per CDR3 protein, each entry keeping the most common DNA and genes. None of the V and J calls come from the authors' own analysis; TCRdb made them. Within this sample are some 14,000 distinct CDR3 sequences, with 25% to 35% of them counted one time only. The ten largest clonotypes hold 3.5% to 5% of the sample.

The TCR comes from a man aged 35-49 years with non-small cell lung cancer. In this chain, TRBV4-2 is recombined with TRBJ2-1, with a tentative D gene TRBD1 over 5 matching bases. Sequenced sample: lung tumor tissue. The CDR3 reads CASSHERGEQFF. The nucleotide sequence is given as TGTGCCAGCAGCCACGAAAGGGGTGAGCAGTTCTTC.